The T cell receptor beta chain described here comes from a study of monozygotic twins with inflammatory bowel disease. The germline V gene has CDR1 SGHTA and CDR2 FQGNSA. The CDR3 is 15 residues long. Study-level points and caveats: Other individuals had fewer clonotypes in common with IBD patients than with healthy twins, especially with disease activity.

No DNA is given; TCRdb re-called the 5' RACE reads and lists each CDR3 protein once. The repertoire table contains about 440,000 distinct CDR3 sequences. Concerning this clonotype: Its antigen remains unknown.

This receptor was taken from a human donor with ulcerative colitis or Crohn's disease, or a healthy co-twin of an affected twin (not recorded which). The chain joins TRBV7-2 to TRBJ2-5; absent DNA, TCRdb's TRBD1 call cannot be checked. Sequenced input: blood. The CDR3 loop reads CASSTLQGVRETQYF.